A selection of T cell receptor beta chains follows, all from one sample in a study of blood T cell repertoires in COVID-19. TCRdb's table, derived via immunoSEQ multiplex PCR, lists solely in-frame clones and lacks some. This table has around 200,000 clones, more than 85% appearing once. The specimen was peripheral blood. These TCRs come from a man in his forties with acute or convalescent COVID-19. CDR3s include the opening cysteine and the closing phenylalanine or tryptophan. A D gene is named only where the DNA matches it firmly. The size field is filled for only some rows; it gives once, few, many or a size class.

j_gene | v_gene | abundance | d_gene | CDR3nt | CDR3aa
TRBJ2-7 | TRBV14 | - | TRBD1 | TGTGCCAGCAGCCAAGAAGGAGGCAGGGGGTTTATCTACGAGCAGTACTTC | CASSQEGGRGFIYEQYF
TRBJ2-3 | TRBV28 | - | TRBD2 | TGTGCCAGCAGTTCCAGACCGGGACTAGCGGGGGGGCAGGCAGATACGCAGTATTTT | CASSSRPGLAGGQADTQYF
TRBJ2-7 | TRBV19 | once | TRBD1 | TGTGCCAGTAGTTTAAGCAGGGGGATCGCCCCCTACGAGCAGTACTTC | CASSLSRGIAPYEQYF
TRBJ2-7 | TRBV5-1 | - | TRBD1 | TGCGCCAGCAGCCATAGAGACAGGGGCGTCCACGAGCAGTACTTC | CASSHRDRGVHEQYF
TRBJ1-1 | TRBV18 | - | TRBD1 | TGTGCCAGCTCACTAAAAGGGACAGGGGACACTGAAGCTTTCTTT | CASSLKGTGDTEAFF
TRBJ2-3 | TRBV30 | - | TRBD1 | TGTGCCTGGAGTGTACCCTACAGGGGGCAGTGGGCAGATACGCAGTATTTT | CAWSVPYRGQWADTQYF
TRBJ2-7 | TRBV6-6 | - | - | TGTGCCAGCAGTTACTCCCAGGGGCGCTCCTACGAGCAGTACTTC | CASSYSQGRSYEQYF
TRBJ2-2 | TRBV19 | few | TRBD1 | TGTGCCAGTAGTATAGGCTCAGGGGGAACGGACGGGGAGCTGTTTTTT | CASSIGSGGTDGELFF
TRBJ2-7 | TRBV10-3 | - | TRBD2 | TGTGCCATCAGTGAGCCCCGGGGGGTGGGTTACGAGCAGTACTTC | CAISEPRGVGYEQYF
TRBJ1-1 | TRBV19 | - | - | TGTGCCAGTAGTATAACAGGGTTCACTGAAGCTTTCTTT | CASSITGFTEAFF
TRBJ2-7 | TRBV3-1/TRBV3-2 | once | - | TGTGCCAGCAGCCCCGGGTACAGGGTCTCCTACGAGCAGTACTTC | CASSPGYRVSYEQYF
TRBJ1-3 | TRBV11-2 | - | - | TGTGCCAGCAGCTTAGGGAACAGCCACTCTGGAAACACCATATATTTT | CASSLGNSHSGNTIYF
TRBJ2-3 | TRBV24-1 | - | TRBD2 | TGTGCCACCAGTGATCTACTAGCGGGAGGAACAGATACGCAGTATTTT | CATSDLLAGGTDTQYF
TRBJ2-1 | TRBV19 | - | TRBD2 | TGTGCCAGTAGTCCGACCGGGACTAGCCTCAGTTCCTACAATGAGCAGTTCTTC | CASSPTGTSLSSYNEQFF
TRBJ2-3 | TRBV7-6 | - | TRBD2 | TGTGCCAGCAGCTTAAAGAGCGGGGGCACAGATACGCAGTATTTT | CASSLKSGGTDTQYF
TRBJ2-6 | TRBV7-3 | - | - | TGTGCCAGCAGCTTACAGGGGCCCATCTCTGGGGCCAACGTCCTGACTTTC | CASSLQGPISGANVLTF
TRBJ1-5 | TRBV12-3/TRBV12-4 | - | - | TGTGCCAGCAGTCCTGACAGGAATCAGCCCCAGCATTTT | CASSPDRNQPQHF
TRBJ1-5 | TRBV6-5 | - | TRBD1 | TGTGCCACGGGAGGGACAGAGAATCAGCCCCAGCATTTT | CATGGTENQPQHF
TRBJ1-4 | TRBV19 | - | TRBD1 | TGTGCCAGTAGTTGGACAGGAGACAATGAAAAACTGTTTTTT | CASSWTGDNEKLFF
TRBJ1-2 | TRBV19 | - | - | TGTGCCAGTAGTATAGACACATTAAACTATGGCTACACCTTC | CASSIDTLNYGYTF
TRBJ2-1 | TRBV7-2 | - | TRBD1 | TGTGCCAGCAGCTTGGGGACAGGGGCCCACAATGAGCAGTTCTTC | CASSLGTGAHNEQFF
TRBJ2-7 | TRBV11-2 | - | - | TGTGCCAGCAGCCCGACTAATTCCTACGAGCAGTACTTC | CASSPTNSYEQYF
TRBJ1-2 | TRBV6-5 | - | - | TGTGCCAGCAGTTACTCAGGGGCCAGCTATGGCTACACCTTC | CASSYSGASYGYTF
TRBJ2-5 | TRBV30 | once | TRBD1 | TGTGCCTGGGGGCAGGGGGCCGTCGAGACCCAGTACTTC | CAWGQGAVETQYF
TRBJ2-2 | TRBV7-2 | - | TRBD2 | TGTGCCAGCAGCTACTCATTCCTAGCGGGGAGGAACACCGGGGAGCTGTTTTTT | CASSYSFLAGRNTGELFF
TRBJ1-6 | TRBV14 | - | TRBD1 | TGTGCCAGCAGGACAGGGTCTAGCTCCTATAATTCACCCCTCCACTTT | CASRTGSSSYNSPLHF
TRBJ1-2 | TRBV10-3 | - | - | TGTGCCATCAGGGACTTGGATTTGGGCTACACCTTC | CAIRDLDLGYTF
TRBJ2-5 | TRBV2 | - | TRBD1 | TGTGCCAGCAGGGCGGACAGGGGACAAGAGACCCAGTACTTC | CASRADRGQETQYF
TRBJ2-7 | TRBV4-2 | - | TRBD1 | TGTGCCAGCAGCCAGCTGGGACAGAGCTCCTACGAGCAGTACTTC | CASSQLGQSSYEQYF
TRBJ2-7 | TRBV2 | - | - | TGTGCCAGCAGTGAATTCGCTCGGGGTGAGCAGTACTTC | CASSEFARGEQYF
TRBJ1-1 | TRBV7-8 | - | - | TGTGCCAGCAGCTTCACAGGATGGAACACTGAAGCTTTCTTT | CASSFTGWNTEAFF
TRBJ1-1 | TRBV11-3 | - | - | TGTGCCAGCAGCTACCAACAGGGTTTGGAGACTGAAGCTTTCTTT | CASSYQQGLETEAFF
TRBJ2-5 | TRBV10-3 | - | - | TGTGCCATCAGTGAGCGGGGAGAGACCCAGTACTTC | CAISERGETQYF
TRBJ2-3 | TRBV19 | - | - | TGTGCCAGCCGATCCGCGGGCCACACAGATACGCAGTATTTT | CASRSAGHTDTQYF
TRBJ2-7 | TRBV5-4 | - | TRBD2 | TGTGCCAGCAGCCCCGGACTAGCGGGGGCTTACGAGCAGTACTTC | CASSPGLAGAYEQYF
TRBJ1-2 | TRBV2 | - | - | TGTGCCAGCAGGGCCCAGGGAGGGGGCTATGGCTACACCTTC | CASRAQGGGYGYTF
TRBJ2-1 | TRBV6-5 | - | TRBD1 | TGTGCCAGCAGTCCCACCGGGACAGGGATCTTC | CASSPTGTGIF
TRBJ2-1 | TRBV19 | - | TRBD1 | TGTGCCAGCGAACAACAGGGGGTTGGCAATGAGCAGTTCTTC | CASEQQGVGNEQFF
TRBJ2-3 | TRBV28 | - | - | TGTGCCAGCAGTTCTGCAGATACGCAGTATTTT | CASSSADTQYF
TRBJ2-2 | TRBV27 | - | TRBD2 | TGTGCCAGCATCGGCCTAGCGGGACTGAACTCCGGGGAGCTGTTTTTT | CASIGLAGLNSGELFF
TRBJ2-7 | TRBV20-1 | - | - | TGCAGTGCTAGAGATGCGGTTTCGCAGTACTTC | CSARDAVSQYF
TRBJ2-7 | TRBV7-9 | - | TRBD1 | TGTGCCAGCAGCGACCCGGGACAGTTCGAGCAGTACTTC | CASSDPGQFEQYF
TRBJ2-1 | TRBV7-9 | - | TRBD2 | TGTGCCAGCAGCGCCTTGGGACTAGAGGGCAATGAGCAGTTCTTC | CASSALGLEGNEQFF
TRBJ2-7 | TRBV2 | many | TRBD1 | TGTGCCAGCAGCCCTGACAGGGGGCCCTACGAGCAGTACTTC | CASSPDRGPYEQYF
TRBJ1-1 | TRBV4-1 | - | - | TGCGCCAGCAGCCAAGAACGGGTAGGGAACACTGAAGCTTTCTTT | CASSQERVGNTEAFF
TRBJ1-3 | TRBV5-1 | - | TRBD1 | TGCGCCAGCAGCTCTACCGGGACAGGGTACGGAAACACCATATATTTT | CASSSTGTGYGNTIYF